This T cell receptor (beta chain) was sequenced during a study of blood T cell repertoires in COVID-19. Study-level background: Both acute and convalescent COVID-19 samples were obtained from the United States, Italy and Spain. The cDNA or gDNA used as material had been derived from T cells, B-cell-depleted T cells, or PBMCs.

Clinical history reported by participants formed the basis on which cohorts were assigned. Germline V lookup: CDR1 LGHDT, CDR2 YNNKEL (reference sequence). The ends were cut back, 1 base at V and 4 bases at J, with 13 bases in the middle. The CDR3 is 15 amino acids. Per the original methods: Amplifying reference gene primers gave estimates of nucleated cell counts. Assay: immunoSEQ multiplex PCR; the TCRdb copy retains only in-frame clones and omits some. V and J calls and clone size are copied from that table; D and trimming were computed from the DNA. The table lists under 300,000 clones, 87% of them singletons.

The chain couples TRBV3-1 (or the pseudogene TRBV3-2) to TRBJ2-5; D might be TRBD1 (6 bases). Sequencing was performed on PBMCs or T cells enriched from blood (not recorded which). This clonotype was sampled from a woman in her twenties or thirties with acute COVID-19. The CDR3 DNA reads as TGTGCCAGCAGCCAAGTCTCAGGGGCCGGAGAGACCCAGTACTTC. This sequence encodes CASSQVSGAGETQYF.